This is a list of T cell receptor beta chains from one sample in a study of breast tumors, draining lymph nodes, adjacent tissues. TCRdb passed the multiplex PCR reads through MiXCR, listing each CDR3 protein once. The sample holds tens of thousands of distinct CDR3 sequences, approximately 28% seen once. Specimen: axillary lymph node tissue. Every receptor here comes from a female donor with breast cancer. Some clones in this sample may be carry-over from other donors' samples. Both conserved end residues are part of each CDR3. Fields, in order: CDR3 length, V gene, J gene, clone size, D gene, CDR3 protein, CDR3 DNA. The D gene is left open where the match is weak. For some rows the clone size is stated as once, few or many, or as a class when expanded; others skip it.

CDR3 length: 16; V gene: TRBV20-1; J gene: TRBJ1-5; clone size: few; D gene: .; CDR3 protein: CSARSRGVYSNQPQHF; CDR3 DNA: TGCAGTGCTAGGAGCAGGGGAGTTTATAGCAATCAGCCCCAGCATTTT
CDR3 length: 13; V gene: TRBV27; J gene: TRBJ1-3; clone size: many; D gene: .; CDR3 protein: CASSFSGGNTIYF; CDR3 DNA: TGTGCCAGCAGTTTTTCAGGTGGAAACACCATATATTTT
CDR3 length: 15; V gene: TRBV27; J gene: TRBJ2-7; clone size: many; D gene: TRBD2; CDR3 protein: CASSLLAGGRYEQYF; CDR3 DNA: TGTGCCAGCAGTCTTCTAGCGGGAGGGCGATACGAGCAGTACTTC
CDR3 length: 15; V gene: TRBV5-1; J gene: TRBJ1-2; clone size: many; D gene: .; CDR3 protein: CASSLGGNLNYGYTF; CDR3 DNA: TGCGCCAGCAGCTTGGGAGGGAACCTTAACTATGGCTACACCTTC
CDR3 length: 13; V gene: TRBV29-1; J gene: TRBJ2-7; clone size: many; D gene: .; CDR3 protein: CSPQRLDAYEQYF; CDR3 DNA: TGCAGCCCACAACGACTAGATGCCTACGAGCAGTACTTC
CDR3 length: 13; V gene: TRBV30; J gene: TRBJ2-3; clone size: .; D gene: .; CDR3 protein: CAWGLTHTDTQYF; CDR3 DNA: TGTGCCTGGGGGTTGACCCACACAGATACGCAGTATTTT
CDR3 length: 14; V gene: TRBV30; J gene: TRBJ1-5; clone size: many; D gene: .; CDR3 protein: CAWNRGGGNQPQHF; CDR3 DNA: TGTGCCTGGAATCGGGGTGGGGGCAATCAGCCCCAGCATTTT
CDR3 length: 14; V gene: TRBV10-1; J gene: TRBJ2-1; clone size: many; D gene: .; CDR3 protein: CASSESGPGNEQFF; CDR3 DNA: TGCGCCAGCAGTGAGTCAGGACCGGGGAATGAGCAGTTCTTC
CDR3 length: 13; V gene: TRBV11-2; J gene: TRBJ2-1; clone size: many; D gene: .; CDR3 protein: CASSLERGNEQFF; CDR3 DNA: TGTGCCAGCAGCTTAGAGCGGGGTAATGAGCAGTTCTTC
CDR3 length: 13; V gene: TRBV10-3; J gene: TRBJ1-1; clone size: .; D gene: .; CDR3 protein: CAIRPTGNTEAFF; CDR3 DNA: TGTGCCATCAGACCCACAGGGAACACTGAAGCTTTCTTT
CDR3 length: 13; V gene: TRBV5-1; J gene: TRBJ2-6; clone size: few; D gene: .; CDR3 protein: CASLESGANVLTF; CDR3 DNA: TGCGCCAGCTTGGAATCCGGGGCCAACGTCCTGACTTTC
CDR3 length: 16; V gene: TRBV7-9; J gene: TRBJ2-1; clone size: .; D gene: TRBD2; CDR3 protein: CASSSGLAGAHNEQFF; CDR3 DNA: TGTGCCAGCAGCTCGGGACTAGCGGGAGCCCACAATGAGCAGTTCTTC
CDR3 length: 18; V gene: TRBV4-3; J gene: TRBJ2-5; clone size: .; D gene: TRBD2; CDR3 protein: CASDQETSGRGRGETQYF; CDR3 DNA: TGCGCCAGCGACCAAGAGACTAGCGGGAGAGGGAGGGGAGAGACCCAGTACTTC
CDR3 length: 17; V gene: TRBV30; J gene: TRBJ1-2; clone size: many; D gene: TRBD1; CDR3 protein: CAWSVPADRGKDYGYTF; CDR3 DNA: TGTGCCTGGAGTGTACCCGCGGACAGGGGAAAAGACTATGGCTACACCTTC
CDR3 length: 13; V gene: TRBV6-5; J gene: TRBJ1-5; clone size: .; D gene: .; CDR3 protein: CASSYSRNQPQHF; CDR3 DNA: TGTGCCAGCAGTTATTCGCGAAACCAGCCCCAGCATTTT
CDR3 length: 14; V gene: TRBV3-1; J gene: TRBJ2-5; clone size: .; D gene: .; CDR3 protein: CASSQERGQETQYF; CDR3 DNA: TGTGCCAGCAGCCAAGAGCGGGGACAAGAGACCCAGTACTTC
CDR3 length: 14; V gene: TRBV2; J gene: TRBJ1-2; clone size: many; D gene: TRBD1; CDR3 protein: CASSKDRGSYGYTF; CDR3 DNA: TGTGCCAGCAGTAAGGACAGGGGAAGCTATGGCTACACCTTC
CDR3 length: 15; V gene: TRBV30; J gene: TRBJ2-3; clone size: many; D gene: TRBD2; CDR3 protein: CAWSLLAGNTDTQYF; CDR3 DNA: TGTGCCTGGAGTTTACTAGCGGGAAACACAGATACGCAGTATTTT
CDR3 length: 13; V gene: TRBV5-8; J gene: TRBJ2-6; clone size: many; D gene: .; CDR3 protein: CASSLSGANVLTF; CDR3 DNA: TGTGCCAGCAGCCTCTCTGGGGCCAACGTCCTGACTTTC
CDR3 length: 16; V gene: TRBV7-2; J gene: TRBJ1-5; clone size: many; D gene: .; CDR3 protein: CASSLVGRRGNQPQHF; CDR3 DNA: TGTGCCAGCAGCTTAGTAGGTAGAAGGGGCAATCAGCCCCAGCATTTT
CDR3 length: 14; V gene: TRBV27; J gene: TRBJ2-5; clone size: many; D gene: TRBD2; CDR3 protein: CASSFSAGVETQYF; CDR3 DNA: TGTGCCAGCAGTTTCTCAGCGGGAGTGGAGACCCAGTACTTC
CDR3 length: 14; V gene: TRBV5-1; J gene: TRBJ2-6; clone size: many; D gene: .; CDR3 protein: CASSSGSGANVLTF; CDR3 DNA: TGCGCCAGCAGCTCCGGGTCTGGGGCCAACGTCCTGACTTTC
CDR3 length: 16; V gene: TRBV4-3; J gene: TRBJ2-2; clone size: many; D gene: .; CDR3 protein: CASSQERGSNTGELFF; CDR3 DNA: TGCGCCAGCAGCCAAGAACGGGGCTCGAACACCGGGGAGCTGTTTTTT
CDR3 length: 14; V gene: TRBV20-1; J gene: TRBJ2-7; clone size: many; D gene: TRBD1; CDR3 protein: CSAEPGQGTYEQYF; CDR3 DNA: TGCAGTGCTGAACCGGGACAGGGTACCTACGAGCAGTACTTC
CDR3 length: 14; V gene: TRBV7-2; J gene: TRBJ2-2; clone size: many; D gene: .; CDR3 protein: CASSLVALTGELFF; CDR3 DNA: TGTGCCAGCAGCTTAGTTGCCCTCACCGGGGAGCTGTTTTTT
CDR3 length: 15; V gene: TRBV20-1; J gene: TRBJ2-7; clone size: many; D gene: TRBD2; CDR3 protein: CSARTMTSGSYEQYF; CDR3 DNA: TGCAGTGCTAGAACCATGACTAGCGGGAGTTACGAGCAGTACTTC
CDR3 length: 16; V gene: TRBV7-2; J gene: TRBJ1-6; clone size: .; D gene: TRBD1; CDR3 protein: CASSDRRDREGSPLHF; CDR3 DNA: TGTGCCAGCAGCGACCGCCGGGACAGGGAAGGTTCACCCCTCCACTTT
CDR3 length: 16; V gene: TRBV20-1; J gene: TRBJ1-2; clone size: many; D gene: .; CDR3 protein: CMGGPGRGEAYHGYTF; CDR3 DNA: TGCATGGGGGGGCCGGGGCGAGGGGAGGCCTATCATGGCTACACCTTC
CDR3 length: 13; V gene: TRBV2; J gene: TRBJ1-1; clone size: .; D gene: .; CDR3 protein: CASATRRQQEAFF; CDR3 DNA: TGTGCCAGCGCCACGAGGAGACAGCAGGAAGCTTTCTTT
CDR3 length: 16; V gene: TRBV9; J gene: TRBJ2-5; clone size: many; D gene: TRBD2; CDR3 protein: CASSETGTSGTETQYF; CDR3 DNA: TGTGCCAGCAGCGAAACCGGGACTAGCGGGACGGAGACCCAGTACTTC
CDR3 length: 15; V gene: TRBV7-2; J gene: TRBJ2-3; clone size: many; D gene: .; CDR3 protein: CASSYDGQNTDTQYF; CDR3 DNA: TGTGCCAGCAGCTATGATGGACAGAACACAGATACGCAGTATTTT
CDR3 length: 15; V gene: TRBV7-2; J gene: TRBJ1-4; clone size: many; D gene: TRBD1; CDR3 protein: CASSPAPGQRKKLFF; CDR3 DNA: TGTGCCAGCAGCCCGGCCCCGGGACAGCGGAAGAAACTGTTTTTT
CDR3 length: 14; V gene: TRBV2; J gene: TRBJ2-1; clone size: many; D gene: .; CDR3 protein: CASTGRDGYNEQFF; CDR3 DNA: TGTGCCAGCACAGGCCGGGACGGATACAATGAGCAGTTCTTC
CDR3 length: 16; V gene: TRBV24-1; J gene: TRBJ2-1; clone size: many; D gene: TRBD2; CDR3 protein: CATSESSGRGDNEQFF; CDR3 DNA: TGTGCCACCAGTGAGAGTAGCGGGAGGGGAGACAATGAGCAGTTCTTC
CDR3 length: 14; V gene: TRBV10-3; J gene: TRBJ1-3; clone size: .; D gene: TRBD1; CDR3 protein: CAIRGTGVGNTIYF; CDR3 DNA: TGTGCCATCAGGGGGACAGGGGTTGGAAACACCATATATTTT
CDR3 length: 13; V gene: TRBV7-8; J gene: TRBJ2-1; clone size: once; D gene: .; CDR3 protein: CASSERGGGEQFF; CDR3 DNA: TGTGCCAGCAGCGAGAGGGGGGGCGGGGAGCAGTTCTTC
CDR3 length: 11; V gene: TRBV7-9; J gene: TRBJ1-1; clone size: many; D gene: .; CDR3 protein: CATPGGTEAFF; CDR3 DNA: TGTGCCACCCCGGGAGGAACTGAAGCTTTCTTT
CDR3 length: 15; V gene: TRBV3-1; J gene: TRBJ2-7; clone size: .; D gene: .; CDR3 protein: CASSQLLGYSYEQYF; CDR3 DNA: TGCGCCAGCAGCCAACTGCTGGGCTACTCCTACGAGCAGTACTTC
CDR3 length: 13; V gene: TRBV7-3; J gene: TRBJ2-3; clone size: many; D gene: .; CDR3 protein: CASSLERADTQYF; CDR3 DNA: TGTGCCAGCAGCTTAGAACGAGCAGATACGCAGTATTTT
CDR3 length: 12; V gene: TRBV27; J gene: TRBJ2-2; clone size: few; D gene: .; CDR3 protein: CASGFYRGELFF; CDR3 DNA: TGTGCCAGCGGATTCTACCGCGGGGAGCTGTTTTTT
CDR3 length: 18; V gene: TRBV7-2; J gene: TRBJ2-7; clone size: many; D gene: TRBD1; CDR3 protein: CASSLTGTGGGLPVEQYF; CDR3 DNA: TGTGCCAGCAGCTTAACGGGGACAGGGGGAGGCCTCCCGGTTGAGCAGTACTTC
CDR3 length: 13; V gene: TRBV2; J gene: TRBJ1-2; clone size: .; D gene: TRBD1; CDR3 protein: CASSVDRDYGYTF; CDR3 DNA: TGTGCCAGCAGTGTGGACAGGGACTATGGCTACACCTTC
CDR3 length: 15; V gene: TRBV28; J gene: TRBJ2-1; clone size: few; D gene: .; CDR3 protein: CASNYVGPDRNEQFF; CDR3 DNA: TGTGCCAGCAATTACGTGGGGCCCGATCGAAATGAGCAGTTCTTC
CDR3 length: 14; V gene: TRBV7-2; J gene: TRBJ2-2; clone size: .; D gene: .; CDR3 protein: CASSLVRETGELFF; CDR3 DNA: TGTGCCAGCAGCTTAGTTCGGGAGACCGGGGAGCTGTTTTTT
CDR3 length: 13; V gene: TRBV28; J gene: TRBJ2-1; clone size: many; D gene: TRBD2; CDR3 protein: CASIPGLADEQFF; CDR3 DNA: TGTGCCAGCATTCCAGGACTAGCGGATGAGCAGTTCTTC
CDR3 length: 14; V gene: TRBV7-9; J gene: TRBJ2-7; clone size: many; D gene: .; CDR3 protein: CASSLTLSSDEQYF; CDR3 DNA: TGTGCCAGCAGCTTAACCCTGTCGTCGGACGAGCAGTACTTC
CDR3 length: 16; V gene: TRBV19; J gene: TRBJ1-5; clone size: .; D gene: .; CDR3 protein: CASSMTSGRINQPQHF; CDR3 DNA: TGTGCCAGTAGTATGACTAGCGGGAGGATCAATCAGCCCCAGCATTTT
CDR3 length: 14; V gene: TRBV20-1; J gene: TRBJ1-2; clone size: many; D gene: .; CDR3 protein: CSARAPGDAYGYTF; CDR3 DNA: TGCAGTGCTAGAGCCCCAGGGGACGCGTATGGCTACACCTTC
CDR3 length: 15; V gene: TRBV6-1; J gene: TRBJ1-5; clone size: many; D gene: .; CDR3 protein: CASSEGRGERQPQHF; CDR3 DNA: TGTGCCAGCAGTGAAGGCAGGGGTGAAAGACAGCCCCAGCATTTT
CDR3 length: 16; V gene: TRBV12-3/TRBV12-4; J gene: TRBJ2-1; clone size: many; D gene: TRBD2; CDR3 protein: CASSFEREGPHNEQFF; CDR3 DNA: TGTGCCAGCAGTTTTGAGCGGGAGGGCCCCCACAATGAGCAGTTCTTC
CDR3 length: 15; V gene: TRBV5-5; J gene: TRBJ2-5; clone size: many; D gene: .; CDR3 protein: CASSLTLGRKETQYF; CDR3 DNA: TGTGCCAGCAGCTTGACTTTGGGGAGAAAAGAGACCCAGTACTTC
CDR3 length: 14; V gene: TRBV11-3; J gene: TRBJ1-5; clone size: .; D gene: .; CDR3 protein: CASSKQVGQETQHF; CDR3 DNA: TGTGCCAGCAGCAAACAGGTGGGGCAAGAGACCCAGCATTTT